The 5 T cell receptor beta chains presented below share a single source sample, sequenced in a study of T cells expressing NK-cell markers. For each CDR3 protein, TCRdb gives one entry from its re-call of the 5' RACE reads, without DNA. The sample holds 350,000 to 400,000 distinct CDR3 sequences. Sequenced material: blood T cells: a sorted CD56 or NKG2C T cell subset, CD4+ or CD8+ T cells, or bulk PBMC T cells (not recorded which). The receptors shown here come from a woman in her forties or fifties in good health.

The chain employs TRBV12-3 or TRBV12-4 and TRBJ2-1. This CDR3 contains 13 residues. Here the CDR3 reads CASRLFGINEQFF.

V and J are TRBV21-1 and TRBJ1-3; TCRdb indicates TRBD1, and absent DNA this call remains unverified. TRBV21-1 is an annotated pseudogene. This CDR3 comprises 16 residues. The CDR3 loop is CASSPRTDRGGNTIYF.

The rearrangement links TRBV10-3 to TRBJ2-1; checking the TCRdb D call of TRBD1 is not possible without DNA. The germline V gene encodes CDR1 ENHRY and CDR2 SYGVKD. The CDR3 length is 17 residues. The CDR3 is CAISAPRGGSAYNEQFF.

This sequence joins TRBV12-3 or TRBV12-4 and TRBJ2-1; no DNA is available, so the TRBD2 call from TCRdb remains unchecked. The CDR3 covers 15 residues. The CDR3 is CASSLQAGVGNEQFF.

The rearrangement joins TRBV29-1 to TRBJ2-4; without DNA, the TCRdb call of TRBD1 cannot be checked. The CDR3 totals 14 residues. The V gene's germline CDR1 is SQVTM and CDR2 ANQGSEA. The CDR3 reads CSVGRTGQGEGQYF.